What follows are 25 T cell receptor beta chains derived from one specimen sequenced in a study of blood T cell repertoires in COVID-19. Assay: immunoSEQ multiplex PCR; the TCRdb copy retains only in-frame clones and omits some. The sample has 80,000 or so clones; 85% are singletons. The specimen was peripheral blood. These TCRs come from a man aged 45-60 years with COVID-19, enrolled during active disease.

The chain employs TRBV6-2 or TRBV6-3 and TRBJ2-7; TRBD2 agrees at 10 bases. V shed 5 bases, J shed 4 bases, and the junction held 8 bases outside the gene matches. CDR3 size: 15 residues. CDR1 MNHEY and CDR2 SVGEGT come from the germline V gene. This CDR3 reads CASSRAGTSVYEQYF. Written as DNA, the CDR3 is TGTGCCAGCAGTAGGGCCGGGACTAGCGTGTACGAGCAGTACTTC.

About this clone itself: At one of its ends the junction is not consistent with the germline gene, which may arise from a read error. The chain uses TRBV6-1 and TRBJ2-1, with 10 positions matching TRBD1. Looked up from germline, CDR1 is MNHNS and CDR2 is SASEGT. This CDR3 comprises 15 residues. CDR3 in amino acids: CASREDRGLYNEQFF. The CDR3 bases are TGTGCCAGCAGGGAAGACAGGGGGCTCTACAATGAGCAGTTCTTC.

The rearrangement links TRBV4-2 to TRBJ1-5, with 10 bases identical to TRBD1. The germline V gene encodes CDR1 LGHNA and CDR2 YNFKEQ. The CDR3 contains 17 residues. Trimming removed 1 base from V and 7 bases from J; junction bases left unmatched: 10. The CDR3 region has the DNA TGTGCCAGCAGCCAAGCTTCCTTGACAGGGGGCGAACAGCCCCAGCATTTT. Residues: CASSQASLTGGEQPQHF.

The chain combines TRBV24-1 with TRBJ1-5, with unresolved D. Trimming stripped 4 bases from V and 12 bases from J, with 15 bases between. CDR3 length equals 13 residues. Germline CDR1 reads KGHDR; CDR2 reads SFDVKD. The CDR3 protein is CATSDPSSGIQHF. The DNA for the CDR3 is TGTGCCACCAGTGACCCATCTTCCGGGATCCAGCATTTT.

The chain carries TRBV3-1 (or the pseudogene TRBV3-2) and TRBJ2-7, with D uncertain. CDR3 length: 13 residues. V was pared by 4 bases and J by 3 bases, with 10 bases between. CDR1 and CDR2 from the germline V gene are LGHDT and YNNKEL (reference sequence). CDR3 coding DNA: TGTGCCAGCAGCCGAGGTGGCGGCTACGAGCAGTACTTC. It specifies CASSRGGGYEQYF.

The chain combines TRBV28 with TRBJ1-6; no reliable D call. V dropped 2 bases and J dropped 5 bases, with 25 bases sitting between them. The V gene's germline CDR1 is MDHEN and CDR2 SYDVKM. CDR3 length equals 20 residues. CDR3 amino acids: CASSLKIPPRRGRDNSPLHF. The CDR3 DNA reads as TGTGCCAGCAGTTTAAAAATTCCCCCTAGGAGAGGGCGCGATAATTCACCCCTCCACTTT. The complete variable domain, with remaining parts taken from reference TRBV28 and TRBJ1-6, reads DVKVTQSSRYLVKRTGEKVFLECVQDMDHENMFWYRQDPGLGLRLIYFSYDVKMKEKGDIPEGYSVSREKKERFSLILESASTNQTSMYLCASSLKIPPRRGRDNSPLHFGNGTRLTVT.

The chain links TRBV7-8 to TRBJ2-7; TRBD2 might be the D (5 bases). V was shortened by 1 base and J by 1 base, with 8 bases between the two germline ends. CDR3 length equals 14 residues. The germline CDR1 and CDR2 sequences are SGHVS and FQNEAQ. CDR3 in amino acids: CASSLVGSSYEQYF. In DNA form, the CDR3 reads TGTGCCAGCAGCTTAGTAGGGAGTTCCTACGAGCAGTACTTC.

V and J are TRBV6-5 and TRBJ1-6, with a weak D call TRBD1 (5 bases). With 7 bases removed from V and 6 bases from J, the gap between germline ends came to 10 bases. The CDR3 runs to 13 residues. CDR1 is MNHEY, CDR2 SVGAGI, per germline. The CDR3 DNA follows: TGTGCCAGCACAGGGAGGGTTAATTCACCCCTCCACTTT. Its protein is CASTGRVNSPLHF.

The rearrangement links TRBV18 to TRBJ1-1; 7 bases agree with TRBD1. Unmatched junction bases numbered 2, after V lost 6 bases and J lost 1 base. CDR1 KGHSH and CDR2 LQKENI come from the germline V gene. The CDR3 covers 13 residues. CDR3 sequence reads: CASSRTGNTEAFF. CDR3 bases: TGTGCCAGCTCCCGGACAGGGAACACTGAAGCTTTCTTT. Looking up the rest from reference TRBV18 and TRBJ1-1 gives the full variable domain: NAGVMQNPRHLVRRRGQEARLRCSPMKGHSHVYWYRQLPEEGLKFMVYLQKENIIDESGMPKERFSAEFPKEGPSILRIQQVVRGDSAAYFCASSRTGNTEAFFGQGTRLTVV.

The genes are TRBV24-1 and TRBJ2-1; 11 positions agree with TRBD2. Trimming removed 5 bases from V and 7 bases from J; junction bases left unmatched: 6. Germline V gives CDR1 KGHDR, CDR2 SFDVKD. The CDR3 extends over 15 amino acids. The CDR3 loop reads CATSGLAGGRNEQFF. The DNA of the CDR3 is TGTGCCACCAGTGGCCTAGCGGGAGGCCGGAATGAGCAGTTCTTC.

The V call is TRBV9, the J call TRBJ1-3, with D tentatively TRBD1 (6 bases). V was trimmed by 0 bases and J by 7 bases, leaving 17 bases between them. The CDR3 runs 16 residues. Germline CDR1 is SGDLS and CDR2 is YYNGEE. CDR3 amino acids: CASSVGMGGGRNTIYF. As DNA, the CDR3 is TGTGCCAGCAGCGTAGGGATGGGCGGGGGGCGGAACACCATATATTTT.

This clone has a single count. CDR3 region: CATYGQRWGNTEAFF. CDR3 DNA sequence: TGTGCCACCTATGGACAGCGATGGGGGAACACTGAAGCTTTCTTT. The chain couples TRBV28 to TRBJ1-1; possible D gene TRBD1, 6 bases. CDR1 is MDHEN and CDR2 is SYDVKM in the germline V gene. Between the trimmed V and J ends, which lost 10 bases and 1 base, there was a span of 19 bases. The CDR3 is 15 amino acids.

The CDR3 loop is CASSYAEPAEKLFF. In DNA, the CDR3 is TGTGCCAGCAGTTACGCGGAGCCGGCCGAAAAACTGTTTTTT. The rearrangement uses TRBV6-2 or TRBV6-3 and TRBJ1-4; no firm D call. V was clipped by 2 bases and J by 8 bases, with 12 bases between them. Germline assignment: CDR1 MNHEY and CDR2 SVGEGT. The CDR3 has 14 residues.

V usage is TRBV24-1 and J usage is TRBJ2-1, with 10 bases matching TRBD2. The germline CDR1 and CDR2 sequences are KGHDR and SFDVKD. V lost 5 bases, J lost 5 bases, and 5 bases stayed unmatched. The CDR3 has 15 residues. The CDR3 loop is CATSGRAGGNNEQFF. The CDR3, as DNA: TGTGCCACCAGTGGTCGAGCGGGAGGGAACAATGAGCAGTTCTTC.

The DNA for the CDR3 is TGTGCCAGCAGTTACCCGGCGGATGAGCAGTTCTTC. Translating gives CASSYPADEQFF. J is TRBJ2-1 and V is TRBV6-5; D unresolved. V was clipped by 2 bases and J by 8 bases, with 7 bases between them. The CDR3 is 12 residues long. Germline V CDR1 and CDR2: MNHEY, SVGAGI.

The chain combines TRBV6-5 with TRBJ1-1, with 9 bases that match TRBD1. With 5 bases clipped from V and 5 bases from J, the junction kept 6 bases outside the gene matches. The length of the CDR3 is 14 residues. CDR1 is MNHEY and CDR2 is SVGAGI in the germline V gene. The chain's CDR3 is CASSNRDRVTEAFF. The CDR3 coding sequence is TGTGCCAGCAGTAACCGGGACAGGGTAACTGAAGCTTTCTTT.

V and J are TRBV6-2 or TRBV6-3 and TRBJ2-7, with a tentative D call TRBD2 (6 bases). The CDR3 totals 15 residues. Trimming stripped 0 bases from V and 2 bases from J, with 11 bases between. CDR1 and CDR2 from the germline V gene are MNHEY and SVGEGT. This CDR3 reads CASSYSGRPTYEQYF. CDR3 DNA sequence: TGTGCCAGCAGTTACTCTGGGAGGCCCACCTACGAGCAGTACTTC.

The chain is built from TRBV28 and TRBJ2-7; maybe TRBD1 (5 bases). Deletions cut 8 bases from V and 13 bases from J, with 24 bases between. CDR1 is MDHEN, CDR2 SYDVKM, per germline. The CDR3 is 13 residues long. In DNA form, the CDR3 reads TGTGCCAGCGCCCCTGGACACGGGTCTTTAATATACTTC. Translating gives CASAPGHGSLIYF.

The genes are TRBV20-1 and TRBJ2-1; 8 bases map to TRBD1. V shed 5 bases, J shed 13 bases, and the junction held 7 bases outside the gene matches. In germline, CDR1 is DFQATT, CDR2 SNEGSKA (reference sequence). The CDR3 is made up of 11 amino acids. The CDR3, as DNA: TGCAGTGCTCGGGACAGGCCTCTTCAGTTCTTC. Its protein product is CSARDRPLQFF.

The chain links TRBV20-1 to TRBJ2-1, with TRBD2 matching over 8 bases. With 3 bases clipped from V and 15 bases from J, the junction kept 7 bases outside the gene matches. The CDR3 is 11 amino acids. CDR1 is DFQATT and CDR2 is SNEGSKA in the germline V gene (reference sequence). As DNA, the CDR3 is TGCAGTGCTAGTACCGGGAGGGGGTCGTTCTTC. It codes for CSASTGRGSFF.

This sequence joins TRBV4-1 and TRBJ2-1; possible D gene TRBD2, 6 bases. This CDR3 region has 18 residues. The V gene lost 0 bases and the J gene lost 5 bases, with 20 bases spanning the gap. Germline CDR1 is MGHRA and CDR2 is YSYEKL. The CDR3 spells CASSQDTSSGGYDNEQFF. The DNA for the CDR3 is TGCGCCAGCAGCCAAGATACTAGCAGTGGGGGTTATGACAATGAGCAGTTCTTC.

This chain connects TRBV2 to TRBJ1-5; tentatively, D is TRBD1 (5 bases). V gave up 7 bases and J gave up 4 bases, with 8 bases separating them. Germline CDR1 and CDR2: SNHLY and FYNNEI. The CDR3 loop spans 12 amino acids. CDR3 coding DNA: TGTGCCAGCAACAACAGGAATCAGCCCCAGCATTTT. It encodes CASNNRNQPQHF.

The chain uses TRBV3-1 (or the pseudogene TRBV3-2) and TRBJ2-6; TRBD2 matches at 10 bases. Germline loops: CDR1 LGHDT, CDR2 YNNKEL (reference sequence). V lost 4 bases to trimming and J lost 0 bases; unmatched junction nucleotides: 3. This CDR3 spans 17 amino acids. The CDR3 sequence: CASSRASGSSGANVLTF. In nucleotides, the CDR3 is TGTGCCAGCAGCCGGGCTAGCGGGAGCTCTGGGGCCAACGTCCTGACTTTC.

The genes are TRBV28 and TRBJ1-6; TRBD1 is a possible D gene (6 bases). The CDR3 is 15 amino acids. Germline V CDR1 and CDR2: MDHEN, SYDVKM. V gave up 4 bases and J gave up 6 bases, with 13 bases separating them. The CDR3 sequence: CASSSPGGGNSPLHF. CDR3 nucleotides: TGTGCCAGCAGTTCCCCGGGGGGCGGTAATTCACCCCTCCACTTT.

V usage is TRBV11-2 and J usage is TRBJ2-3; 7 bases are shared with TRBD2. V gave up 0 bases and J gave up 4 bases; unmatched junction bases: 7. This CDR3 has 16 residues. Germline lookup yields CDR1 SGHAT and CDR2 FQNNGV. In nucleotides, the CDR3 is TGTGCCAGCAGCTTAGACTCGGGGGGTGGTGCAGATACGCAGTATTTT. This encodes CASSLDSGGGADTQYF.